What follows are 8 T cell receptor beta chains derived from one specimen sequenced in a study of cytotoxic CD8 clonotypes in ibrutinib-treated CLL. Clones were sequenced by immunoSEQ multiplex PCR, and TCRdb holds only the in-frame ones, with some missing. The sample lists roughly 200,000 clones, over 65% occurring once. The input for sequencing was PBMCs, taken after 12 months of ibrutinib treatment. These receptors all stem from a human donor with chronic lymphocytic leukemia.

The CDR3: CASSQGQVTDTQYF. For the CDR3, the DNA is TGTGCCAGCAGCCAAGGACAGGTCACAGATACGCAGTATTTT. The V and J genes are TRBV14 and TRBJ2-3; D may be TRBD1 (6 bases). Germline CDR1 and CDR2: SGHDN and FVKESK. Trimming left V 1 base short and J 2 bases short, with 7 bases between. The CDR3 spans 14 residues.

This chain joins TRBV19 and TRBJ1-2; weak D call: TRBD1 (5 bases). Trimming took 6 bases from V and 1 from J, leaving 18 bases between them. The CDR3 contains 16 residues. Germline V CDR1 and CDR2: LNHDA, SQIVND (reference sequence). The CDR3 region has the DNA TGTGCCAGTAGAGGACCTGGGACTCAGGGTAACTATGGCTACACCTTC. This encodes CASRGPGTQGNYGYTF.

This clone was seen more than once but under ten times. The chain is built from TRBV11-2 and TRBJ2-3, with D unclear. CDR1 is SGHAT, CDR2 FQNNGV, per germline. The V end was cut by 5 bases, the J end by 6 bases, with 12 bases between. The CDR3 loop spans 13 amino acids. The DNA for the CDR3 is TGTGCCAGCAGCCCAAATGCTGGGGATACGCAGTATTTT. It yields the protein CASSPNAGDTQYF.

The chain couples TRBV4-1 to TRBJ1-5, with a possible D match to TRBD1 (5 bases). From germline, CDR1 is MGHRA and CDR2 YSYEKL. V was shortened by 1 base and J by 6 bases, with 10 bases between the two germline ends. CDR3 length: 14 residues. CDR3 sequence (DNA): TGCGCCAGCAGCCAAGGGCAGGGAGGTCAGCCCCAGCATTTT. Amino acid sequence: CASSQGQGGQPQHF.

The J gene is TRBJ2-7, the V gene TRBV21-1; TRBD2 reflects the table's D call only, with no check against the DNA. TRBV21-1 has pseudogene status. This CDR3 region has 11 residues. CDR3 DNA: TGTGCCAGCAGCAGTAGACTATCTCCGTACTTC. It codes for CASSSRLSPYF.

This sequence joins TRBV5-1 and TRBJ2-5, with a tentative D call TRBD2 (5 bases). CDR1 is SGHRS and CDR2 is YFSETQ in the germline V gene. The V end lost 0 bases, the J end lost 5 bases, and 8 bases lay between the germline ends. The CDR3 is 13 amino acids. This chain's CDR3 is CASSLVVAETQYF. The CDR3 coding sequence is TGCGCCAGCAGCTTGGTGGTAGCGGAGACCCAGTACTTC.

V gene TRBV28 combines with J gene TRBJ1-1; 8 bases fit TRBD1. Germline V lookup: CDR1 MDHEN, CDR2 SYDVKM. V shed 3 bases, J shed 3 bases, and the junction held 3 bases outside the gene matches. The CDR3 consists of 14 residues. CDR3 bases: TGTGCCAGCAGTTTGACAGGGGTGCACACTGAAGCTTTCTTT. It yields the protein CASSLTGVHTEAFF.

This clone was detected only a few times. The rearrangement joins TRBV4-1 to TRBJ2-5, with 11 bases identical to TRBD2. V lost 1 base, J lost 5 bases, and 3 bases stayed unmatched. CDR3 length: 15 residues. The germline V gene encodes CDR1 MGHRA and CDR2 YSYEKL. CDR3 in DNA: TGCGCCAGCAGCCAAGCGACTAGCGGGGTTGAGACCCAGTACTTC. Amino acids: CASSQATSGVETQYF.